Listed below are T cell receptor beta chains from one sample, sequenced in a study of shared clonotypes between healthy human individuals. Clones were sequenced by immunoSEQ multiplex PCR, and TCRdb holds only the in-frame ones, with some missing. The sample contains around 1.5 million clones, 95% to 99% of which appear only once. Sequenced: naive CD4+ T cells sorted from blood. Receptors were obtained from a man aged 25 to 40 in good health. Both conserved end residues are part of each CDR3. A D gene is named only where the DNA matches it firmly. Not every row has a clone size; where given, it reads once, few, many or a size class.

D gene: TRBD2; clone size: -; J gene: TRBJ2-7; V gene: TRBV19; CDR3 length: 14; CDR3 DNA: TGTGCCTCGGGATCGGCGGGAGGGCCGGGCGAGCAGTACTTC; CDR3 protein: CASGSAGGPGEQYF
D gene: TRBD1; clone size: -; J gene: TRBJ1-4; V gene: TRBV2; CDR3 length: 15; CDR3 DNA: TGTGCCAGCAGTGAAGCCTCTCCGGGACAGGGCAAACTGTTTTTT; CDR3 protein: CASSEASPGQGKLFF
D gene: -; clone size: -; J gene: TRBJ1-4; V gene: TRBV28; CDR3 length: 11; CDR3 DNA: TGTGCCAGCAGTACGGAGGGAAGGCTGTTTTTT; CDR3 protein: CASSTEGRLFF
D gene: TRBD1; clone size: -; J gene: TRBJ2-5; V gene: TRBV28; CDR3 length: 13; CDR3 DNA: TGTGCCAGCAGGGGGACAGCAAAAGAGACCCAGTACTTC; CDR3 protein: CASRGTAKETQYF
D gene: TRBD1; clone size: -; J gene: TRBJ1-1; V gene: TRBV30; CDR3 length: 14; CDR3 DNA: TGTGCCTGGAAGGTGGCAGGGGGATACACTGAAGCTTTCTTT; CDR3 protein: CAWKVAGGYTEAFF
D gene: TRBD1; clone size: -; J gene: TRBJ1-1; V gene: TRBV28; CDR3 length: 17; CDR3 DNA: TGTGCCAGCACCCTTCCGAGGGGGACAGTTTCCAACACTGAAGCTTTCTTT; CDR3 protein: CASTLPRGTVSNTEAFF
D gene: TRBD1; clone size: -; J gene: TRBJ2-1; V gene: TRBV2; CDR3 length: 12; CDR3 DNA: TGTGCCAGCAGTCCAACAGGGGGTGAGCAGTTCTTC; CDR3 protein: CASSPTGGEQFF
D gene: -; clone size: once; J gene: TRBJ2-1; V gene: TRBV19; CDR3 length: 15; CDR3 DNA: TGTGCCAGTAGTTCCCCCCCGCTCGGGTTCAATGAGCAGTTCTTC; CDR3 protein: CASSSPPLGFNEQFF
D gene: -; clone size: once; J gene: TRBJ1-5; V gene: TRBV7-8; CDR3 length: 14; CDR3 DNA: TGTGCCAGCAGCTTAGCAGGGGACAATCAGCCCCAGCATTTT; CDR3 protein: CASSLAGDNQPQHF
D gene: -; clone size: -; J gene: TRBJ2-1; V gene: TRBV2; CDR3 length: 13; CDR3 DNA: TGTGCCAGCAGTGGAACGAGCTACAATGAGCAGTTCTTC; CDR3 protein: CASSGTSYNEQFF
D gene: TRBD1; clone size: -; J gene: TRBJ1-1; V gene: TRBV5-1; CDR3 length: 15; CDR3 DNA: TGCGCCAGCAGCCCGGACAGGGTCTCCGTCACTGAAGCTTTCTTT; CDR3 protein: CASSPDRVSVTEAFF
D gene: TRBD1; clone size: -; J gene: TRBJ1-1; V gene: TRBV28; CDR3 length: 15; CDR3 DNA: TGTGCCAGCAGTGGGACAGGGGGTTTCCGCACTGAAGCTTTCTTT; CDR3 protein: CASSGTGGFRTEAFF
D gene: TRBD1; clone size: -; J gene: TRBJ2-5; V gene: TRBV7-2; CDR3 length: 15; CDR3 DNA: TGTGCCAGCAGCGACCGACAGGGGGCAAGGGAGACCCAGTACTTC; CDR3 protein: CASSDRQGARETQYF
D gene: -; clone size: -; J gene: TRBJ1-1; V gene: TRBV6-5; CDR3 length: 11; CDR3 DNA: TGTGCCAGCAAGAGCCCCACTGAAGCTTTCTTT; CDR3 protein: CASKSPTEAFF
D gene: -; clone size: -; J gene: TRBJ1-1; V gene: TRBV5-1; CDR3 length: 13; CDR3 DNA: TGCGCCAGCAGCTTAGACGTGAACACTGAAGCTTTCTTT; CDR3 protein: CASSLDVNTEAFF
D gene: -; clone size: -; J gene: TRBJ2-1; V gene: TRBV7-8; CDR3 length: 17; CDR3 DNA: TGTGCCAGCAGCTTAGCGCGCGGGACTGACACATGGGGTGAGCAGTTCTTC; CDR3 protein: CASSLARGTDTWGEQFF
D gene: -; clone size: -; J gene: TRBJ1-2; V gene: TRBV28; CDR3 length: 14; CDR3 DNA: TGTGCCAGCAGTTTATTAGATAGGTCGAAGGGCTACACCTTC; CDR3 protein: CASSLLDRSKGYTF
D gene: -; clone size: -; J gene: TRBJ1-5; V gene: TRBV5-1; CDR3 length: 14; CDR3 DNA: TGCGCCAGCAGCTTTGGGGAGGTGGGTCAGCCCCAGCATTTT; CDR3 protein: CASSFGEVGQPQHF
D gene: -; clone size: -; J gene: TRBJ2-2; V gene: TRBV15; CDR3 length: 14; CDR3 DNA: TGTGCCACCAGCTCAGGGGACCCTCCCGGGGAGCTGTTTTTT; CDR3 protein: CATSSGDPPGELFF
D gene: TRBD1; clone size: -; J gene: TRBJ1-1; V gene: TRBV2; CDR3 length: 13; CDR3 DNA: TGTGCCAGCAGACAGGGGGCGAACACTGAAGCTTTCTTT; CDR3 protein: CASRQGANTEAFF
D gene: -; clone size: -; J gene: TRBJ1-1; V gene: TRBV7-2; CDR3 length: 16; CDR3 DNA: TGTGCCAGCAGCTTAGCGGGGAAGGGGATGAACACTGAAGCTTTCTTT; CDR3 protein: CASSLAGKGMNTEAFF
D gene: -; clone size: -; J gene: TRBJ2-7; V gene: TRBV27; CDR3 length: 14; CDR3 DNA: TGTGCCAGCAGTTTGTTAGCCCTTGGTAGCGAGCAGTACTTC; CDR3 protein: CASSLLALGSEQYF
D gene: -; clone size: -; J gene: TRBJ1-2; V gene: TRBV10-3; CDR3 length: 16; CDR3 DNA: TGTGCCATCAGATCAACTGCAGGGACACACACCTATGGCTACACCTTC; CDR3 protein: CAIRSTAGTHTYGYTF
D gene: TRBD2; clone size: -; J gene: TRBJ2-5; V gene: TRBV27; CDR3 length: 13; CDR3 DNA: TGTGCCACCGGACTAGCGGGCCAAGAGACCCAGTACTTC; CDR3 protein: CATGLAGQETQYF
D gene: -; clone size: few; J gene: TRBJ2-1; V gene: TRBV10-3; CDR3 length: 12; CDR3 DNA: TGTGCCATCAGGGACTCCCTCAATGAGCAGTTCTTC; CDR3 protein: CAIRDSLNEQFF
D gene: -; clone size: few; J gene: TRBJ1-1; V gene: TRBV19; CDR3 length: 11; CDR3 DNA: TGTGCCAGTAGTATTCTGGGTTCGGCTTTCTTT; CDR3 protein: CASSILGSAFF
D gene: -; clone size: -; J gene: TRBJ1-3; V gene: TRBV18; CDR3 length: 16; CDR3 DNA: TGTGCCAGCTCACCAGGATCGGGTTCGTCTGGAAACACCATATATTTT; CDR3 protein: CASSPGSGSSGNTIYF
D gene: -; clone size: -; J gene: TRBJ1-2; V gene: TRBV29-1; CDR3 length: 13; CDR3 DNA: TGCAGCCTTACTCAGAATCAATGCTATGGCTACACCTTC; CDR3 protein: CSLTQNQCYGYTF
D gene: TRBD1; clone size: -; J gene: TRBJ2-7; V gene: TRBV18; CDR3 length: 13; CDR3 DNA: TGTGCCAGCTCACCAGACAGGGCTCGCGAGCAGTACTTC; CDR3 protein: CASSPDRAREQYF
D gene: -; clone size: -; J gene: TRBJ1-1; V gene: TRBV18; CDR3 length: 15; CDR3 DNA: TGTGCCAGCTCACCACCGCGGATCCTGAACACTGAAGCTTTCTTT; CDR3 protein: CASSPPRILNTEAFF
D gene: -; clone size: -; J gene: TRBJ1-4; V gene: TRBV5-1; CDR3 length: 15; CDR3 DNA: TGCGCCAGCAGCATACAGGGTCCAACTAATGAAAAACTGTTTTTT; CDR3 protein: CASSIQGPTNEKLFF
D gene: TRBD2; clone size: -; J gene: TRBJ2-7; V gene: TRBV11-2; CDR3 length: 15; CDR3 DNA: TGTGCCAGCAGCTTAGAAGCGGGAGGATTTTACGAGCAGTACTTC; CDR3 protein: CASSLEAGGFYEQYF
D gene: TRBD1; clone size: -; J gene: TRBJ2-2; V gene: TRBV6-6; CDR3 length: 14; CDR3 DNA: TGTGCCAGCAGCCAGACAGGGATTGCCGGGGAGCTGTTTTTT; CDR3 protein: CASSQTGIAGELFF
D gene: -; clone size: -; J gene: TRBJ1-5; V gene: TRBV19; CDR3 length: 15; CDR3 DNA: TGTGCCAGTAGTATTCGGACCGAGAGCAATCAGCCCCAGCATTTT; CDR3 protein: CASSIRTESNQPQHF
D gene: -; clone size: -; J gene: TRBJ2-1; V gene: TRBV2; CDR3 length: 14; CDR3 DNA: TGTGCCAGCAGTTCCTCCGGGAGTTGGAATGAGCAGTTCTTC; CDR3 protein: CASSSSGSWNEQFF
D gene: -; clone size: -; J gene: TRBJ1-1; V gene: TRBV29-1; CDR3 length: 14; CDR3 DNA: TGCAGCGTTGAGAGGGTGGTACTGAACACTGAAGCTTTCTTT; CDR3 protein: CSVERVVLNTEAFF
D gene: -; clone size: -; J gene: TRBJ2-7; V gene: TRBV27; CDR3 length: 15; CDR3 DNA: TGTGCCAGCAGTCTAGGGGGCGGGAGAAACTACGAGCAGTACTTC; CDR3 protein: CASSLGGGRNYEQYF
D gene: -; clone size: -; J gene: TRBJ1-4; V gene: TRBV27; CDR3 length: 15; CDR3 DNA: TGTGCCAGCAGTTTACTGGGGACTACTAATGAAAAACTGTTTTTT; CDR3 protein: CASSLLGTTNEKLFF
D gene: TRBD1; clone size: -; J gene: TRBJ2-7; V gene: TRBV5-1; CDR3 length: 16; CDR3 DNA: TGCGCCAGCAGCCCCACGGGACAGCCAAACTCCTACGAGCAGTACTTC; CDR3 protein: CASSPTGQPNSYEQYF
D gene: -; clone size: -; J gene: TRBJ2-4; V gene: TRBV5-1; CDR3 length: 15; CDR3 DNA: TGCGCCAGCAGCTTGGTTACGGCCTCGGGAAACATTCAGTACTTC; CDR3 protein: CASSLVTASGNIQYF
D gene: -; clone size: -; J gene: TRBJ2-2; V gene: TRBV7-9; CDR3 length: 16; CDR3 DNA: TGTGCCAGCAGCTCTTACCGGGATCCCCTGGGCGGGGAGCTGTTTTTT; CDR3 protein: CASSSYRDPLGGELFF
D gene: -; clone size: -; J gene: TRBJ2-1; V gene: TRBV11-3; CDR3 length: 15; CDR3 DNA: TGTGCCAGCAGCTTATATTCCTCGGCGGGGAATGAGCAGTTCTTC; CDR3 protein: CASSLYSSAGNEQFF
D gene: -; clone size: -; J gene: TRBJ2-1; V gene: TRBV4-2; CDR3 length: 16; CDR3 DNA: TGTGCCAGCAGCCGCGGGGGCGAGGTATTGTACAATGAGCAGTTCTTC; CDR3 protein: CASSRGGEVLYNEQFF
D gene: -; clone size: -; J gene: TRBJ2-5; V gene: TRBV28; CDR3 length: 11; CDR3 DNA: TGTGCCAGCGAGCGGCAAGAGACCCAGTACTTC; CDR3 protein: CASERQETQYF
D gene: TRBD2; clone size: -; J gene: TRBJ2-7; V gene: TRBV2; CDR3 length: 17; CDR3 DNA: TGTGCCAGCAGTGAATCCCTTCCCCTAGCGGGAGCCCACGAGCAGTACTTC; CDR3 protein: CASSESLPLAGAHEQYF
D gene: -; clone size: -; J gene: TRBJ2-3; V gene: TRBV6-1; CDR3 length: 13; CDR3 DNA: TGTGCCAGCCACAAGGCAAGCACGCATACGCAGTATTTT; CDR3 protein: CASHKASTHTQYF
D gene: -; clone size: -; J gene: TRBJ2-1; V gene: TRBV9; CDR3 length: 15; CDR3 DNA: TGTGCCAGCAGCCCTGGGGGTGGGACCTACAATGAGCAGTTCTTC; CDR3 protein: CASSPGGGTYNEQFF
D gene: TRBD2; clone size: -; J gene: TRBJ2-1; V gene: TRBV9; CDR3 length: 17; CDR3 DNA: TGTGCCAGCAGCGCAAGAGGGACTAGCGGGACCCACAATGAGCAGTTCTTC; CDR3 protein: CASSARGTSGTHNEQFF